Listed below are T cell receptor beta chains from one sample, sequenced in a study of cytomegalovirus exposure and HLA in healthy donors. The protocol was immunoSEQ multiplex PCR, while the TCRdb copy is restricted to in-frame clones and leaves out a portion. The repertoire consists of about 210,000 clones, with 70% to 90% occurring once and the leading ten covering around 0.22%. The material sequenced was PBMCs. Every receptor here comes from a girl aged 2 to 9 in good health and CMV-seronegative. CDR3s include the opening cysteine and the closing phenylalanine or tryptophan. A D gene is named only where the DNA matches it firmly. Rows give clone size only sometimes, using once, few, many, or a class for an expanded clone.

DNA	CDR3	size	V	J	D
TGTGCCAGCAGTGGCCAGGGCCGCACAGATACGCAGTATTTT	CASSGQGRTDTQYF	once	TRBV2	TRBJ2-3	-
TGTGCCAGCAGCTCCGGTCGGTACCAAGAGACCCAGTACTTC	CASSSGRYQETQYF	-	TRBV5-6	TRBJ2-5	-
TGTGCCAGCAGCTTAAGACAGGGGGACTTAGCCAAAAACATTCAGTACTTC	CASSLRQGDLAKNIQYF	-	TRBV11-2	TRBJ2-4	TRBD1
TGTGCCAGCAGTCTTAACGGACAGGACGGAGCGCCCTACGAGCAGTACTTC	CASSLNGQDGAPYEQYF	-	TRBV27	TRBJ2-7	TRBD1
TGTGCCAGTAGGACCGGGACTAGCGGGGGGGATACGCAGTATTTT	CASRTGTSGGDTQYF	-	TRBV19	TRBJ2-3	TRBD2
TGTGCCAGCTCACCGAAGACTAGTGAGGGAGATACGCAGTATTTT	CASSPKTSEGDTQYF	-	TRBV18	TRBJ2-3	-
TGTGCCAGCACTGCTCGGGGGGCAACGAGGGGAACAGATACGCAGTATTTT	CASTARGATRGTDTQYF	-	TRBV2	TRBJ2-3	-
TGTGCCAGCAGCTTAGGACCCCGAGGGAACACTGAAGCTTTCTTT	CASSLGPRGNTEAFF	once	TRBV7-6	TRBJ1-1	-
TGTGCCTGGAGCCCGCCTCCGGGAGCCCCTTATGGCTACACCTTC	CAWSPPPGAPYGYTF	-	TRBV30	TRBJ1-2	-
TGTGCCAGCAAGGTGGGGCCGAGCTCCTACAATGAGCAGTTCTTC	CASKVGPSSYNEQFF	-	TRBV5-6	TRBJ2-1	-
TGTGCCAGCAGCCTCGAATCGGTTCGGAGCATTCAGTACTTC	CASSLESVRSIQYF	once	TRBV5-5	TRBJ2-4	-
TGTGCCAGCAGTGACAGCCAGGCCCACACCGGGGAGCTGTTTTTT	CASSDSQAHTGELFF	-	TRBV2	TRBJ2-2	-
TGTGCCAGCAGCTCGGACAGCCTTAATGAAAAACTGTTTTTT	CASSSDSLNEKLFF	-	TRBV7-9	TRBJ1-4	-
TGTGCCAGCAGCCCTCAGAAAGGGACAGGGGGCCGAGTTCGTGGCTACACCTTC	CASSPQKGTGGRVRGYTF	-	TRBV9	TRBJ1-2	TRBD1
TGTGCCAGCAGCTTAGGGCTCGAAGATACGCAGTATTTT	CASSLGLEDTQYF	-	TRBV7-2	TRBJ2-3	-
TGTGCCAGCAGCTTACTCGGGGGGCTCTACAATGAGCAGTTCTTC	CASSLLGGLYNEQFF	-	TRBV7-2	TRBJ2-1	-
TGTGCCAGCAGTGAAGGACTAGCGGCCTACAATGAGCAGTTCTTC	CASSEGLAAYNEQFF	few	TRBV6-1	TRBJ2-1	TRBD2
TGTGCCTGGGACGAGTCAGGCACCGGGGAGCTGTTTTTT	CAWDESGTGELFF	-	TRBV30	TRBJ2-2	-
TGTGCCAGCAGCCGCGGGAGGGCGGAGGAGCAGTACTTC	CASSRGRAEEQYF	-	TRBV6-5	TRBJ2-7	TRBD2
TGTGCCAGCAGCGGGGGGACAGCTAATTCACCCCTCCACTTT	CASSGGTANSPLHF	-	TRBV9	TRBJ1-6	TRBD1
TGCGCCAGCAGCCGGGGGAGATCCTACGAGCAGTACTTC	CASSRGRSYEQYF	once	TRBV5-1	TRBJ2-7	-
TGTGCCAGCAGTCCCCTCGGACACCTTCGCACAGATACGCAGTATTTT	CASSPLGHLRTDTQYF	-	TRBV6-6	TRBJ2-3	-